A selection of T cell receptor beta chains follows, all from one sample in a study of T cells expressing NK-cell markers. Each CDR3 protein gets one entry in TCRdb, which reprocessed the 5' RACE reads and gives no DNA. The sample totals fewer than 200,000 distinct CDR3 sequences. Sequencing used blood T cells: a sorted CD56 or NKG2C T cell subset, CD4+ or CD8+ T cells, or bulk PBMC T cells (not recorded which). The receptor set was obtained from a woman aged 18-70 years in good health. The CDR3 runs from the conserved cysteine through the conserved F or W.

V gene: TRBV20-1
J gene: TRBJ2-2
CDR3 protein: CSASRTENTGELFF

V gene: TRBV5-1
J gene: TRBJ1-2
CDR3 protein: CASSLVADSNYGYTF

V gene: TRBV5-1
J gene: TRBJ2-7
CDR3 protein: CASRLGLAGYEQYF

V gene: TRBV20-1
J gene: TRBJ2-3
CDR3 protein: CSARRGAGAPDTQYF

V gene: TRBV29-1
J gene: TRBJ2-3
CDR3 protein: CSAADRTSTDTQYF

V gene: TRBV5-4
J gene: TRBJ2-3
CDR3 protein: CASSSGLARDTQYF

V gene: TRBV18
J gene: TRBJ2-5
CDR3 protein: CASSPASRETQYF

V gene: TRBV12-3/TRBV12-4
J gene: TRBJ2-3
CDR3 protein: CASSTSGGSRTDTQYF

V gene: TRBV10-3
J gene: TRBJ2-7
CDR3 protein: CAITRTGVGEQYF

V gene: TRBV30
J gene: TRBJ1-1
CDR3 protein: CAWSVRWNTEAFF

V gene: TRBV12-3/TRBV12-4
J gene: TRBJ1-2
CDR3 protein: CASSLTRDSSYGYTF